This is a list of T cell receptor beta chains from one sample in a study of graft-versus-host responses after intestinal transplantation. For these TCRs, the target antigens are not known. TCRdb's copy holds only in-frame clones and misses some; the assay was immunoSEQ multiplex PCR. The data contain 78,000 or so clones, around 87% of them singletons. The material was unstimulated CD8+ T cells sorted from spleen or lymph node cells, obtained before transplant. The receptors were gathered from a human donor who was the organ donor for an intestinal transplant. CDR3s include the opening cysteine and the closing phenylalanine or tryptophan. Fields, in order: clone size, D gene, J gene, V gene, CDR3 DNA, CDR3 protein. D genes are given only for firm matches. Clone size is shown for a subset of rows, as once, few, many or a class of expanded clone.

clone size: NA
D gene: NA
J gene: TRBJ1-2
V gene: TRBV4-1
CDR3 DNA: TGCGCCAGCAGCCCACAGGTGGGATACAACTATGGCTACACCTTC
CDR3 protein: CASSPQVGYNYGYTF

clone size: NA
D gene: NA
J gene: TRBJ2-6
V gene: TRBV5-6
CDR3 DNA: TGTGCCAGCAGCCTAGGGGTTTTGAGCTCTGGGGCCAACGTCCTGACTTTC
CDR3 protein: CASSLGVLSSGANVLTF

clone size: few
D gene: TRBD1
J gene: TRBJ2-7
V gene: TRBV6-5
CDR3 DNA: TGTGCCAGCAGTTACTCGACAGGGACCGAGTACGAGCAGTACTTC
CDR3 protein: CASSYSTGTEYEQYF

clone size: NA
D gene: TRBD1
J gene: TRBJ2-7
V gene: TRBV28
CDR3 DNA: TGTGCCAGCAGCCTCAGACAGGGATACTACGAGCAGTACTTC
CDR3 protein: CASSLRQGYYEQYF

clone size: NA
D gene: TRBD1
J gene: TRBJ1-1
V gene: TRBV6-1
CDR3 DNA: TGTGCCAGCAGTGACAAGGTGGGACAGGGGAACACTGAAGCTTTCTTT
CDR3 protein: CASSDKVGQGNTEAFF

clone size: NA
D gene: TRBD1
J gene: TRBJ2-1
V gene: TRBV6-5
CDR3 DNA: TGTGCCAGCGGGACAGGGGAAGCCTCCTACAATGAGCAGTTCTTC
CDR3 protein: CASGTGEASYNEQFF

clone size: NA
D gene: NA
J gene: TRBJ1-1
V gene: TRBV27
CDR3 DNA: TGTGCCAGCAGTTTATTGGTAGCAGGGTTGAACACTGAAGCTTTCTTT
CDR3 protein: CASSLLVAGLNTEAFF

clone size: NA
D gene: NA
J gene: TRBJ2-7
V gene: TRBV11-2
CDR3 DNA: TGTGCCAGCAGCTTGGTTCCGGGGTCCCCCTACGAGCAGTACTTC
CDR3 protein: CASSLVPGSPYEQYF

clone size: NA
D gene: NA
J gene: TRBJ2-7
V gene: TRBV30
CDR3 DNA: TGTGCCTGGAGTGTAATGGGTTCTTCCTACGAGCAGTACTTC
CDR3 protein: CAWSVMGSSYEQYF

clone size: few
D gene: NA
J gene: TRBJ2-7
V gene: TRBV15
CDR3 DNA: TGTGCCACCAGCAGAGGCCGGTTGGCAGTCACCAACGACTACGAGCAGTACTTC
CDR3 protein: CATSRGRLAVTNDYEQYF

clone size: NA
D gene: NA
J gene: TRBJ1-5
V gene: TRBV19
CDR3 DNA: TGTGCCAGTAGTCCACGGGTTCCCCAGCCCCAGCATTTT
CDR3 protein: CASSPRVPQPQHF

clone size: NA
D gene: TRBD2
J gene: TRBJ2-3
V gene: TRBV27
CDR3 DNA: TGTGCCAGCAGTTTTCTATTAGCGGGGGACACAGATACGCAGTATTTT
CDR3 protein: CASSFLLAGDTDTQYF

clone size: NA
D gene: NA
J gene: TRBJ2-7
V gene: TRBV27
CDR3 DNA: TGTGCCAGCAGTCCCCAGGGGCCCCACCGCGAGCAGTACTTC
CDR3 protein: CASSPQGPHREQYF

clone size: NA
D gene: TRBD1
J gene: TRBJ1-2
V gene: TRBV18
CDR3 DNA: TGTGCCAGCTCACCGCCGGGACAGGACTATGGCTACACCTTC
CDR3 protein: CASSPPGQDYGYTF

clone size: NA
D gene: TRBD1
J gene: TRBJ2-5
V gene: TRBV5-4
CDR3 DNA: TGTGCCAGCAGCTCTAGACAGGGTGAAGGGGAGACCCAGTACTTC
CDR3 protein: CASSSRQGEGETQYF

clone size: NA
D gene: TRBD1
J gene: TRBJ1-1
V gene: TRBV5-1
CDR3 DNA: TGCGCCAGCAGCTTGTTTGCAGGGGGTGACACTGAAGCTTTCTTT
CDR3 protein: CASSLFAGGDTEAFF

clone size: NA
D gene: NA
J gene: TRBJ1-2
V gene: TRBV10-2
CDR3 DNA: TGCGCCAGCAGTGACGGATACTATGGCTACACCTTC
CDR3 protein: CASSDGYYGYTF

clone size: NA
D gene: NA
J gene: TRBJ2-1
V gene: TRBV2
CDR3 DNA: TGTGCCAGCGCCCGGCGGCGGTTAGAGCCCTACAATGAGCAGTTCTTC
CDR3 protein: CASARRRLEPYNEQFF

clone size: NA
D gene: TRBD1
J gene: TRBJ2-7
V gene: TRBV4-1
CDR3 DNA: TGCGCCAGCAGCCAAGATCCGGGACAGTCCTACGAGCAGTACTTC
CDR3 protein: CASSQDPGQSYEQYF

clone size: NA
D gene: NA
J gene: TRBJ2-3
V gene: TRBV30
CDR3 DNA: TGTGCCTGGGCGGGGCTTAGCACAGATACGCAGTATTTT
CDR3 protein: CAWAGLSTDTQYF

clone size: few
D gene: TRBD1
J gene: TRBJ1-6
V gene: TRBV7-6
CDR3 DNA: TGTGCCAGCAGCCTAAGGGAACAGGGGGCGAATTCACCCCTCCACTTT
CDR3 protein: CASSLREQGANSPLHF

clone size: NA
D gene: NA
J gene: TRBJ1-6
V gene: TRBV18
CDR3 DNA: TGTGCCAGCTCGTTCACAGGAGTCTATAATTCACCCCTCCACTTT
CDR3 protein: CASSFTGVYNSPLHF

clone size: NA
D gene: NA
J gene: TRBJ2-1
V gene: TRBV6-6
CDR3 DNA: TGTGCCAGCAGTTACTCGACCTCCAGCGATGAGCAGTTCTTC
CDR3 protein: CASSYSTSSDEQFF

clone size: NA
D gene: TRBD1
J gene: TRBJ1-1
V gene: TRBV6-5
CDR3 DNA: TGTGCCAGCAGTAAGACAGGGGGCGCGGTTGCTGAAGCTTTCTTT
CDR3 protein: CASSKTGGAVAEAFF

clone size: NA
D gene: NA
J gene: TRBJ1-1
V gene: TRBV4-1
CDR3 DNA: TGCGCCAGCAGCCACCTCCCGGGACCGAACACTGAAGCTTTCTTT
CDR3 protein: CASSHLPGPNTEAFF

clone size: NA
D gene: NA
J gene: TRBJ1-5
V gene: TRBV9
CDR3 DNA: TGTGCCAGCAGCGACCGGGGTGGGGGGCTTCACGAAAACAATCAGCCCCAGCATTTT
CDR3 protein: CASSDRGGGLHENNQPQHF

clone size: NA
D gene: NA
J gene: TRBJ1-1
V gene: TRBV25-1
CDR3 DNA: TGTGCCAGCAGCCTGACAGACGGACAGACTGAAGCTTTCTTT
CDR3 protein: CASSLTDGQTEAFF

clone size: NA
D gene: NA
J gene: TRBJ1-5
V gene: TRBV6-1
CDR3 DNA: TGTGCCAGCAGCCTTTCGCCCCAGCATTTT
CDR3 protein: CASSLSPQHF

clone size: NA
D gene: NA
J gene: TRBJ1-2
V gene: TRBV19
CDR3 DNA: TGTGCCAGTAGTATCGACAGAGACTATGGCTACACCTTC
CDR3 protein: CASSIDRDYGYTF